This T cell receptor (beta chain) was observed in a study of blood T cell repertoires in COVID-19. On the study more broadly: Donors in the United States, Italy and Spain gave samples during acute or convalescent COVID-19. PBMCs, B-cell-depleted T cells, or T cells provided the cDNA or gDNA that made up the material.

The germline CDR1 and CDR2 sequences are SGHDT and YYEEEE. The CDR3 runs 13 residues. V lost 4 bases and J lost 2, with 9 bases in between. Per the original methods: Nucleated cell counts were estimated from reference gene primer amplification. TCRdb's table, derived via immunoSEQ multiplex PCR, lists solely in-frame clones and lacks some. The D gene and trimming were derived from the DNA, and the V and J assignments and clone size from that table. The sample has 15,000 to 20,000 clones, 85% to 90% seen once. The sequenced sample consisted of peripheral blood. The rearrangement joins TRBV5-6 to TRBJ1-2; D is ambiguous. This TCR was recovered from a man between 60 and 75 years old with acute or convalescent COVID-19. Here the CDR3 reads CASSLGRNYGYTF. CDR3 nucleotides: TGTGCCAGCAGCCTGGGGAGAAACTATGGCTACACCTTC.